These T cell receptor beta chains were read from a single sample in a study of cytomegalovirus exposure and HLA in healthy donors. TCRdb's table, derived via immunoSEQ multiplex PCR, lists solely in-frame clones and lacks some. This table holds approximately 170,000 clones, under 85% found once. Sequencing input: PBMCs. The receptor source for this set is a young woman in good health and CMV-seropositive. Each CDR3 is given without its conserved first and last residue. Each record gives: V gene, D gene, CDR3 protein. D genes are given only for firm matches.

v_call: TRBV27
d_call: -
cdr3_aa: ASSLRAGRNEKLF

v_call: TRBV29-1
d_call: -
cdr3_aa: SVEQGFTEAF

v_call: TRBV28
d_call: -
cdr3_aa: ASKAGYNEQF

v_call: TRBV27
d_call: -
cdr3_aa: ASSLGRKSGTLH

v_call: TRBV19
d_call: TRBD2
cdr3_aa: ASTNQGLAANTGELF

v_call: TRBV4-3
d_call: TRBD1
cdr3_aa: ASSRDSHNEQF

v_call: TRBV25-1
d_call: TRBD2
cdr3_aa: ASTRGGGGTDTQY

v_call: TRBV5-1
d_call: TRBD1
cdr3_aa: ASSPTGTANTGELF

v_call: TRBV9
d_call: -
cdr3_aa: ASSRGEGISYEQY

v_call: TRBV7-9
d_call: -
cdr3_aa: SSSLGESPLH

v_call: TRBV4-1
d_call: -
cdr3_aa: ASSQARDTEAF

v_call: TRBV2
d_call: TRBD1
cdr3_aa: ASSDGTGGWTEAF

v_call: TRBV4-3
d_call: -
cdr3_aa: ASSQGGFGAF

v_call: TRBV19
d_call: TRBD1
cdr3_aa: ASSIFISGGNEQF

v_call: TRBV4-3
d_call: TRBD2
cdr3_aa: ASSETSGGPSLNGELF

v_call: TRBV29-1
d_call: -
cdr3_aa: SVLTGSYEQY

v_call: TRBV7-9
d_call: -
cdr3_aa: SSSPQTAEQY

v_call: TRBV18
d_call: TRBD1
cdr3_aa: ASSPGQGGNQPQH

v_call: TRBV5-1
d_call: -
cdr3_aa: ASSPLVRNGYT

v_call: TRBV7-3
d_call: -
cdr3_aa: ASSLEGANVLT

v_call: TRBV2
d_call: TRBD1
cdr3_aa: ASSWTGATNEKLF

v_call: TRBV5-1
d_call: -
cdr3_aa: ASSLDSGRYEQY

v_call: TRBV14
d_call: -
cdr3_aa: ASSLLSGSYNSPLH

v_call: TRBV6-1
d_call: -
cdr3_aa: ASSEVLANYGYT

v_call: TRBV11-2
d_call: -
cdr3_aa: ASSPRTAGGEAF

v_call: TRBV6-5
d_call: TRBD1
cdr3_aa: AAGQGGQVGREAF

v_call: TRBV4-1
d_call: -
cdr3_aa: ASSQDPTANYGYT

v_call: TRBV5-1
d_call: -
cdr3_aa: ASTFGGRTGELF

v_call: TRBV2
d_call: TRBD1
cdr3_aa: ASSDEIRTGPMNTEAF

v_call: TRBV30
d_call: -
cdr3_aa: AWSVGGDSPLH

v_call: TRBV19
d_call: -
cdr3_aa: ASTHGESNQPQH

v_call: TRBV18
d_call: TRBD2
cdr3_aa: ASSQRGGTVNEQF

v_call: TRBV2
d_call: -
cdr3_aa: ASRADMNTEAF

v_call: TRBV20-1
d_call: -
cdr3_aa: SAGRGTEAF

v_call: TRBV6-5
d_call: TRBD1
cdr3_aa: ASSRTGEFTEAF

v_call: TRBV7-9
d_call: TRBD1
cdr3_aa: SSSPGGAYEQY

v_call: TRBV2
d_call: TRBD1
cdr3_aa: ASSWDRGRETQY

v_call: TRBV5-1
d_call: TRBD1
cdr3_aa: ASSFDQGQGNIQY

v_call: TRBV6-7
d_call: TRBD1
cdr3_aa: ASSPRDSNTGELF

v_call: TRBV7-9
d_call: TRBD2
cdr3_aa: ASSPRTGGFDTQY

v_call: TRBV7-9
d_call: TRBD1
cdr3_aa: ASSPTGCEQF

v_call: TRBV4-2
d_call: TRBD2
cdr3_aa: ASSQVPAGGGETQY

v_call: TRBV12-5
d_call: -
cdr3_aa: ASGLVLGATPNEQF

v_call: TRBV7-9
d_call: -
cdr3_aa: SSSLPRWGLGGVDYGYT

v_call: TRBV27
d_call: TRBD1
cdr3_aa: ASRQGPPYGYT

v_call: TRBV7-6
d_call: -
cdr3_aa: ASSASGYEQY

v_call: TRBV4-1
d_call: TRBD2
cdr3_aa: ASSQVFGGGALYEQF

v_call: TRBV7-3
d_call: -
cdr3_aa: ASSLESMTEAF